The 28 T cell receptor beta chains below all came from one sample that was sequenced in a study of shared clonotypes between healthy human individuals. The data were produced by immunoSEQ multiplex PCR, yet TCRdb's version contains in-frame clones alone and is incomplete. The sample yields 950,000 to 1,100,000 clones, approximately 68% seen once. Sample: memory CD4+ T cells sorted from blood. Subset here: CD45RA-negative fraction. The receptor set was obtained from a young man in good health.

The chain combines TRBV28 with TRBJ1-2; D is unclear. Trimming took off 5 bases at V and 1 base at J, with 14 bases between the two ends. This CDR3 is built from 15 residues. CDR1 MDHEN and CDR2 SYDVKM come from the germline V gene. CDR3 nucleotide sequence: TGTGCCAGCAGTCTCTACGTCTCAGTTAACTATGGCTACACCTTC. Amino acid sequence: CASSLYVSVNYGYTF.

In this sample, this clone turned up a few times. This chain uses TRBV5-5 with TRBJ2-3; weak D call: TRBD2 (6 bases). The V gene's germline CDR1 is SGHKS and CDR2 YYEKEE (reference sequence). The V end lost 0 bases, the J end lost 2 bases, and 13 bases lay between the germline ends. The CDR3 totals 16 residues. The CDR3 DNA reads TGTGCCAGCAGCTTGGGGAGGGCTAGCTTCACAGATACGCAGTATTTT. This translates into CASSLGRASFTDTQYF.

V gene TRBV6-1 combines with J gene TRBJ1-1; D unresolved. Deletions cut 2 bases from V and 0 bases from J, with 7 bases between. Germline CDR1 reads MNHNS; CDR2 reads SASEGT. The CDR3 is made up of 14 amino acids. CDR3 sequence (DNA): TGTGCCAGCAGTGAACACGGTTTGAACACTGAAGCTTTCTTT. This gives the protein CASSEHGLNTEAFF.

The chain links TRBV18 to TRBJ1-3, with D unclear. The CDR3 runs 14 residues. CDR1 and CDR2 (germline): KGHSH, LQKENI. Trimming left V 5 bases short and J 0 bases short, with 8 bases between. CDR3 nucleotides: TGTGCCAGCTCAACCAGCCGCTCTGGAAACACCATATATTTT. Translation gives CASSTSRSGNTIYF.

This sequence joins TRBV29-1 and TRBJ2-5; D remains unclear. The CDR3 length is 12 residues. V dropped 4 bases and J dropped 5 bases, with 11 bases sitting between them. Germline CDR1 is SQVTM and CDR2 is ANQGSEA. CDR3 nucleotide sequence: TGCAGCGTTGTATTAGAGAAGGAGACCCAGTACTTC. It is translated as CSVVLEKETQYF.

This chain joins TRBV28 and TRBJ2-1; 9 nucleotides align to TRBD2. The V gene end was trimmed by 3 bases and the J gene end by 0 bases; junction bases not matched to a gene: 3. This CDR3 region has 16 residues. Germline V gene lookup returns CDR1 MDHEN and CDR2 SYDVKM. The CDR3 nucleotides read TGTGCCAGCAGTTTCCGGCGGGGGGGCTCCTACAATGAGCAGTTCTTC. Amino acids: CASSFRRGGSYNEQFF. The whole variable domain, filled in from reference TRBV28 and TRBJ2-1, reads DVKVTQSSRYLVKRTGEKVFLECVQDMDHENMFWYRQDPGLGLRLIYFSYDVKMKEKGDIPEGYSVSREKKERFSLILESASTNQTSMYLCASSFRRGGSYNEQFFGPGTRLTVL.

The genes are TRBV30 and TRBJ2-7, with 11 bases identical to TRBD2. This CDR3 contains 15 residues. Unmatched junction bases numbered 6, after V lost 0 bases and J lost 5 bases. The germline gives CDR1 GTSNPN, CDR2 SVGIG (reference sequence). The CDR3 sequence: CAWSVGLAGGNEQYF. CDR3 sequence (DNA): TGTGCCTGGAGTGTAGGGCTAGCGGGAGGCAACGAGCAGTACTTC.

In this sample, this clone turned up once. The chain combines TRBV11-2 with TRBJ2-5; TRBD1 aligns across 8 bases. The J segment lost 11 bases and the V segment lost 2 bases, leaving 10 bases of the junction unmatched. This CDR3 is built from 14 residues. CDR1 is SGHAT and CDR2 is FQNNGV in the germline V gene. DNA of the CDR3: TGTGCCAGCAGCTTACAGGGGGCGGGAACTGAGCAGTACTTC. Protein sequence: CASSLQGAGTEQYF.

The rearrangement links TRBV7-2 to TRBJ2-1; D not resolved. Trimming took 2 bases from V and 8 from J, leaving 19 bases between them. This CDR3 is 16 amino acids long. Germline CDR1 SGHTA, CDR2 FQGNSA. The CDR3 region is CASSLRAMGPQYEQFF. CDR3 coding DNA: TGTGCCAGCAGCTTAAGAGCGATGGGCCCCCAATATGAGCAGTTCTTC. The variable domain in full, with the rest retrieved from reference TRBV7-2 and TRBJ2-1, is GAGVSQSPSNKVTEKGKDVELRCDPISGHTALYWYRQSLGQGLEFLIYFQGNSAPDKSGLPSDRFSAERTGGSVSTLTIQRTQQEDSAVYLCASSLRAMGPQYEQFFGPGTRLTVL.

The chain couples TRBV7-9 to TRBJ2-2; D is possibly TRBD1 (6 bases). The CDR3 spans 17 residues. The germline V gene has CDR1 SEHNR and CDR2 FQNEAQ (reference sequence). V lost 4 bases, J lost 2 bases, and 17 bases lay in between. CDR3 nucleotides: TGTGCCAGCAGCTCCCCTTTTCAGGACAGCAACACCGGGGAGCTGTTTTTT. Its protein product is CASSSPFQDSNTGELFF.

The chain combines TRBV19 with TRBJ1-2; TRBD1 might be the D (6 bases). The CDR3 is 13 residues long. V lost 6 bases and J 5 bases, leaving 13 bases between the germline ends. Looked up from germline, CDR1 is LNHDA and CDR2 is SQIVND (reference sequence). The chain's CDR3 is CASRWGRGYGYTF. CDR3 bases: TGTGCCAGTAGATGGGGGCGCGGGTATGGCTACACCTTC. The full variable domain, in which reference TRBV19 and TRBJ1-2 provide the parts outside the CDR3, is DGGITQSPKYLFRKEGQNVTLSCEQNLNHDAMYWYRQDPGQGLRLIYYSQIVNDFQKGDIAEGYSVSREKKESFPLTVTSAQKNPTAFYLCASRWGRGYGYTFGSGTRLTVV.

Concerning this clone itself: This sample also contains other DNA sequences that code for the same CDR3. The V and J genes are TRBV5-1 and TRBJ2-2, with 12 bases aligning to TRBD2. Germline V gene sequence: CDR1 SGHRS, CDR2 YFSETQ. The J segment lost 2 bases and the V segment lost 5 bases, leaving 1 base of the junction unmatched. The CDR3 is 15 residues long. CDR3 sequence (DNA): TGCGCCAGCAGACTAGCGGGGGGCAACACCGGGGAGCTGTTTTTT. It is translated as CASRLAGGNTGELFF.

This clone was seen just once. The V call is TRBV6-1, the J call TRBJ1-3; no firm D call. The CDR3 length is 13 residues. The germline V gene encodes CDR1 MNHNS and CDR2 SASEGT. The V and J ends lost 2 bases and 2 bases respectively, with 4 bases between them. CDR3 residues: CASSENTGNTIYF. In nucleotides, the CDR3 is TGTGCCAGCAGTGAAAACACTGGAAACACCATATATTTT.

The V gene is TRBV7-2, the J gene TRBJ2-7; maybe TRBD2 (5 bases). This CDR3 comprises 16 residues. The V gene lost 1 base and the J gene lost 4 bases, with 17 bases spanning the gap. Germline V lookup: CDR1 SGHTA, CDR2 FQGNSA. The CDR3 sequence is CASSLGTAEFEYEQYF. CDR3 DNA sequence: TGTGCCAGCAGCTTAGGTACAGCGGAGTTCGAGTACGAGCAGTACTTC. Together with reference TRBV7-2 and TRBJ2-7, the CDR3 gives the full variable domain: GAGVSQSPSNKVTEKGKDVELRCDPISGHTALYWYRQSLGQGLEFLIYFQGNSAPDKSGLPSDRFSAERTGGSVSTLTIQRTQQEDSAVYLCASSLGTAEFEYEQYFGPGTRLTVT.

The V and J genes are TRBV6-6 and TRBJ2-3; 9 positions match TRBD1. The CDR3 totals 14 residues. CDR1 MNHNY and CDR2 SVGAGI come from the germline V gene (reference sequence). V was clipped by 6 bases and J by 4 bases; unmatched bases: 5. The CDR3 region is CASRQGAQADTQYF. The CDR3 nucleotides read TGTGCCAGCAGACAGGGGGCGCAGGCAGATACGCAGTATTTT.

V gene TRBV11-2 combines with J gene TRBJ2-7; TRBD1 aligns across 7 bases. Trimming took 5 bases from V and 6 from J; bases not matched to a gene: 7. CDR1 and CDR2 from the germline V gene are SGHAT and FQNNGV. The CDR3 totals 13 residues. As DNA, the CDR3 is TGTGCCAGCAGCGAACGACAGGGTTCCGAGCAGTACTTC. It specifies CASSERQGSEQYF.

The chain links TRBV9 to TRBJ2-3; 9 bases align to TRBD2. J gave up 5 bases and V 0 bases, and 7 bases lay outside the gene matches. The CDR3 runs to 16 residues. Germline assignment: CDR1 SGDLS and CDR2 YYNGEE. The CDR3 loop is CASSVDGGGAGDTQYF. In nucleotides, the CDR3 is TGTGCCAGCAGCGTAGATGGCGGGGGGGCCGGAGATACGCAGTATTTT.

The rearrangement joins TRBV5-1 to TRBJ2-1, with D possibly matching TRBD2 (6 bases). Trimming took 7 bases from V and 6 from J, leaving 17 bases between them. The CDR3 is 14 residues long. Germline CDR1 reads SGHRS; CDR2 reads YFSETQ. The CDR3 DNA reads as TGCGCCAGCGGACCGGGACTTACTATCAATGAGCAGTTCTTC. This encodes CASGPGLTINEQFF.

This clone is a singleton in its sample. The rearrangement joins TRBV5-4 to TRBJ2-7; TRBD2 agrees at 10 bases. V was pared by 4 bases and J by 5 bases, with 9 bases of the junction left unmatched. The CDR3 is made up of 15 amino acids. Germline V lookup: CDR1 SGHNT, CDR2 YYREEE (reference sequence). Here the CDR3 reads CASSPRTSGVDEQYF. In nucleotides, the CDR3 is TGTGCCAGCAGCCCAAGGACTAGCGGAGTCGACGAGCAGTACTTC.

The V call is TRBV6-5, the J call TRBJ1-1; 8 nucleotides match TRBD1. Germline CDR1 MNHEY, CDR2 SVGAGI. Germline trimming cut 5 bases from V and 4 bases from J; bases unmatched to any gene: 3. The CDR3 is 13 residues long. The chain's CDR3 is CASSVTGGTEAFF. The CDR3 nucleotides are TGTGCCAGCAGTGTTACAGGGGGCACTGAAGCTTTCTTT.

This CDR3 is CATSRNTGGGQPQHF. DNA of the CDR3: TGTGCCACCAGCAGAAACACAGGGGGGGGTCAGCCCCAGCATTTT. The chain joins TRBV15 to TRBJ1-5; TRBD1 agrees at 8 bases. The junction had 6 bases not matched to a gene; V was cut back by 2 bases and J by 6 bases. Germline V gives CDR1 LNHNV, CDR2 YYDKDF (reference sequence). The CDR3 totals 15 residues. The full variable domain, rest sourced from reference TRBV15 and TRBJ1-5, is DAMVIQNPRYQVTQFGKPVTLSCSQTLNHNVMYWYQQKSSQAPKLLFHYYDKDFNNEADTPDNFQSRRPNTSFCFLDIRSPGLGDTAMYLCATSRNTGGGQPQHFGDGTRLSIL.

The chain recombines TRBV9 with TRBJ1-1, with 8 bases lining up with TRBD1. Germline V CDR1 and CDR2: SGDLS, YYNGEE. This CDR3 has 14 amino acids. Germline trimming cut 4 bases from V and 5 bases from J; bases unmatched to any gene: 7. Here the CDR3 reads CASSQGQGLTEAFF. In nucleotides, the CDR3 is TGTGCCAGCAGCCAAGGACAGGGATTGACTGAAGCTTTCTTT.

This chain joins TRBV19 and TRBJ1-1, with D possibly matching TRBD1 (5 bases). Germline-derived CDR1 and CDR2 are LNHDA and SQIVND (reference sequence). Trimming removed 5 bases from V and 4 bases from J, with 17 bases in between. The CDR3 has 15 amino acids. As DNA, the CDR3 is TGTGCCAGTAGTTCGAACAGGAAGTTGGGCACTGAAGCTTTCTTT. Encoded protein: CASSSNRKLGTEAFF.

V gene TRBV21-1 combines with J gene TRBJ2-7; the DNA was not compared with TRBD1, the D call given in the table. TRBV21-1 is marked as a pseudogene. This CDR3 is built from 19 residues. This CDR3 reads CASSKISDRPSTSSYEQYF. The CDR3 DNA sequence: TGTGCCAGCAGCAAAATTTCGGACAGGCCCTCTACATCTTCCTACGAGCAGTACTTC.

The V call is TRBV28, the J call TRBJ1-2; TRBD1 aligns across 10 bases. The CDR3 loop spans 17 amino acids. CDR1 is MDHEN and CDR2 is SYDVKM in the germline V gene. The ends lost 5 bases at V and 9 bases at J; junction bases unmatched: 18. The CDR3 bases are TGTGCCAGCAGTCCCCCGCCGACAGGGGGCGGGGGAACAAGCTACACCTTC. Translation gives CASSPPPTGGGGTSYTF.

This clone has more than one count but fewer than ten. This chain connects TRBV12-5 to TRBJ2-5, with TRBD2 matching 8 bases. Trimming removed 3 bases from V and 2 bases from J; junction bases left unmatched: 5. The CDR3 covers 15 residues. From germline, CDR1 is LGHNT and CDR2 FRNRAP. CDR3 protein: CASGLAGEAQETQYF. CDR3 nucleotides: TGTGCTAGTGGTTTAGCGGGAGAAGCGCAAGAGACCCAGTACTTC.

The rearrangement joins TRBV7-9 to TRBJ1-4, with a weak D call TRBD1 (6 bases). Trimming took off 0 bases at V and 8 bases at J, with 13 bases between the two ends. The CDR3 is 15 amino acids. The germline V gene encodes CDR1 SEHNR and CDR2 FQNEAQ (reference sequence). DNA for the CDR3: TGTGCCAGCAGCTTAGCTCGTCAGGGGAGCGAAAAACTGTTTTTT. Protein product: CASSLARQGSEKLFF. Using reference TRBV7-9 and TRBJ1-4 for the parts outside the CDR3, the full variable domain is DTGVSQNPRHKITKRGQNVTFRCDPISEHNRLYWYRQTLGQGPEFLTYFQNEAQLEKSRLLSDRFSAERPKGSFSTLEIQRTEQGDSAMYLCASSLARQGSEKLFFGSGTQLSVL.

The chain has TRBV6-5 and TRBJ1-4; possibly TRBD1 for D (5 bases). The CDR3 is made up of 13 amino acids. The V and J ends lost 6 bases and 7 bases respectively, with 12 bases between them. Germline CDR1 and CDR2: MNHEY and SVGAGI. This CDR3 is CASSRGTSEKLFF. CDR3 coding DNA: TGTGCCAGCAGCCGCGGGACGTCTGAAAAACTGTTTTTT.